This TCR beta chain came from a study of shared clonotypes between healthy human individuals (dated by TCRdb to about 2020). In the study overall: The cohort comprised a couple of women and three men aged 18 to 49 years. To estimate repertoire size and how much clonotypes are shared between individuals, the study performed deep sequencing of blood TCR repertoires from 4 to 6 healthy adults. Different laboratories and diverse techniques were used to prepare libraries and sequence TCR repertoires, to increase sequencing depth and limit assay-specific biases. For each donor, CD4 naive and CD4 memory were each run on three plates, CD8 naive on two plates, and CD8 memory on one plate. Each donor's leukapheresis produced roughly between roughly 0.94 and 9.5 billion PBMCs.

CD8 naive samples were obtained by positive selection for CCR7 among CD45RO-negative cells, yielding a CD45RA+CCR7+ population from which TemRA cells were excluded. The donors were healthy, HIV-negative adults who had no recently reported acute infections or vaccinations. All donors were Caucasian adults living in Nashville, Tennessee, USA. After blood collection by leukapheresis, PBMCs were isolated using Ficoll-Histopaque density gradient centrifugation and then cryopreserved in the vapor phase of liquid nitrogen. Purity and quantity of every magnetically sorted T cell population were checked by analytical flow cytometry. Genomic DNA was isolated from every sorted fraction and measured by UV absorbance on a Nanodrop 2000c. Broader findings and caveats from the paper: Sharing across a few donors was observed for roughly 5.4% of naive CD4, over 3% of naive CD8, about 2.3% of memory CD4, and roughly 0.4% of memory CD8 clonotypes. Even with the large sequencing depth, rarefaction of the sorted-subset datasets indicated that sequencing was incomplete. Clonotypes shared by all four sorted-subset donors showed higher generation probabilities than non-shared clonotypes. Estimated clonotype richness was generally larger for naive than for memory subsets. Because the study included a small number of donors, the genetic and exposure-history diversity represented was limited. Pairwise subsampling indicated that sequencing depth was expected to affect the degree of clonotype sharing among donors. Sampling was restricted to blood, and TCR repertoires in tissue are likely to differ from TCR repertoires in blood.

Using the deep immunoSEQ assay, multiplex PCR amplified TCR CDR3 regions from genomic DNA. Genomic DNA extracted from each cell subset was distributed evenly over all wells of several immunoSEQ 96-well plates, and each plate served as one replicate. For sorted subsets, about 210 ng of genomic DNA, equivalent to around 30,000 T cell genomes, went into each replicate PCR. The purified libraries were quantified using a Qubit 3.0 fluorometer, sized with a Bioanalyzer 2100, and then quantified again using the KAPA Library Quantification kit. A separate single-read 150-cycle Illumina NextSeq 550 flow cell was used to sequence each immunoSEQ 96-well plate. The original pipeline was this. Because the immunoSEQ output included only junctional sequences and no quality scores, the filtering could not be the same as the filtering used for full-length reads. Sequences were annotated with PyIR, a Python wrapper for IgBLAST v1.9, and V/J genes and CDR3 were assigned using IMGT germline references. Reads with weak V/J assignments (E-value above 1e-6), missing CDR3, stop codons, out-of-frame junctions, or ambiguous translated residues were removed. V3J clonotypes were defined as sequences sharing an identical inferred V gene, J gene, and CDR3 amino acid sequence. Percentage overlap between repertoires was computed as shared unique clonotypes divided by the size of the smaller repertoire. Repertoire richness was assessed with RTK rarefaction, the Chao1 estimator, and Recon v2.1 estimates of unobserved clonotypes. For all TCRbeta clonotypes obtained by the gDNA method from several donors, generation probabilities were computed with OLGA. TCRdb's version of the immuneACCESS table is confined to in-frame rearrangements and falls short of the full clone set. An unresolved V gene accounts for under half of the shortfall where checked; the remainder is of unknown origin. The V and J calls and the clone size are those of that table, but D and trimming were determined from the DNA. The sample table contains roughly 2,000,000 clones; only one count was recorded for over 85% of them. The top ten hold 1.2% of the sample.

Remarks on this clone: Its antigen remains undetermined. Per-base qualities were not stored, and no clone one base away is much larger.

Cut back by 1 base and 7 bases, the V and J ends lie 14 bases apart. CDR3 length: 15 amino acids, cysteine to phenylalanine. CDR3 DNA is the only sequence kept; it has 45 bases, read in frame from the first base. Per the germline V gene, SGHRS is the CDR1 and YFSETQ is the CDR2. The receptor chain draws on TRBV5-1 and TRBJ2-2; no D gene call is confident. This TCR was sampled from a man younger than 35 in good health. What was sequenced was naive CD8+ T cells sorted from blood. Explained via the paper, the cell subset or site label denotes: CD45RA+CCR7+. At the DNA level, the sequence is TGCGCCAGCAGCTTGATCTGGGAAGCAGGCGGGGAGCTGTTTTTT. Translated, this gives CASSLIWEAGGELFF.